The rows below give T cell receptor beta chains drawn from one sample of a study of T-cell memory formation after mild COVID-19. Each CDR3 protein is one row after TCRdb ran MiXCR on the 5' RACE reads. The sample has roughly 200,000 distinct CDR3 sequences, 9% to 10% seen once. Sequenced sample: PBMCs or a T cell subset sorted from them (not recorded which). The receptors were sampled from a man aged 18 to 29 who had mild COVID-19 (a few samples of this study predate the infection). Cell type and time point are not known. Both conserved end residues are part of each CDR3. A D gene is named only where the DNA matches it firmly. A clone size is listed for some rows: how often the clone was seen (once, few, many), or a class if it is expanded.

d_gene: TRBD1; abundance: NA; j_gene: TRBJ2-7; v_gene: TRBV6-1; CDR3nt: TGTGCCAGCAGGGAAAGGGGGCACGACTACGAGCAGTACTTC; CDR3aa: CASRERGHDYEQYF
d_gene: NA; abundance: NA; j_gene: TRBJ1-3; v_gene: TRBV6-5; CDR3nt: TGTGCCAGCTTCACCCCAGGGACCACCATATATTTT; CDR3aa: CASFTPGTTIYF
d_gene: NA; abundance: few; j_gene: TRBJ1-3; v_gene: TRBV12-3/TRBV12-4; CDR3nt: TGTGCCAGCAGTTTAAGGGGCGTTCCTGGAAACACCATATATTTT; CDR3aa: CASSLRGVPGNTIYF
d_gene: NA; abundance: NA; j_gene: TRBJ1-3; v_gene: TRBV20-1; CDR3nt: TGCAGTGCTAGAGGGAGGACTGGAAACACCATATATTTT; CDR3aa: CSARGRTGNTIYF
d_gene: TRBD1; abundance: few; j_gene: TRBJ2-1; v_gene: TRBV6-5; CDR3nt: TGTGCCAGCAGTTCCGGGACAGGGGGGATTAATGAGCAGTTCTTC; CDR3aa: CASSSGTGGINEQFF
d_gene: NA; abundance: NA; j_gene: TRBJ1-5; v_gene: TRBV7-2; CDR3nt: TGTGCCAGCAGCCCGAGGGGGATTAGCAATCAGCCCCAGCATTTT; CDR3aa: CASSPRGISNQPQHF
d_gene: NA; abundance: few; j_gene: TRBJ2-7; v_gene: TRBV7-2; CDR3nt: TGTGCCAGCAGCTTAGTTGGCGGACAGTCGATATACGAGCAGTACTTC; CDR3aa: CASSLVGGQSIYEQYF
d_gene: NA; abundance: few; j_gene: TRBJ1-1; v_gene: TRBV3-1; CDR3nt: TGTGCCAGCAGCTTTCACCGGGACACCACTGAAGCTTTCTTT; CDR3aa: CASSFHRDTTEAFF
d_gene: TRBD1; abundance: few; j_gene: TRBJ2-5; v_gene: TRBV6-2/TRBV6-3; CDR3nt: TGTGCCAGCAGTTCCGACAGGGCGGAGATAGAGACCCAGTACTTC; CDR3aa: CASSSDRAEIETQYF
d_gene: NA; abundance: few; j_gene: TRBJ1-1; v_gene: TRBV20-1; CDR3nt: TGCAGTGCTAGAATCTCAGCGATAAACACTGAAGCTTTCTTT; CDR3aa: CSARISAINTEAFF
d_gene: NA; abundance: NA; j_gene: TRBJ1-1; v_gene: TRBV20-1; CDR3nt: TGCAGTGCTAAACCCCGGGGTGAAGCTTTCTTT; CDR3aa: CSAKPRGEAFF
d_gene: TRBD2; abundance: many; j_gene: TRBJ2-2; v_gene: TRBV7-3; CDR3nt: TGTGCCAGCAGCTTACTTTCGACTAGCGGGAACACCGGGGAGCTGTTTTTT; CDR3aa: CASSLLSTSGNTGELFF
d_gene: TRBD1; abundance: many; j_gene: TRBJ1-5; v_gene: TRBV20-1; CDR3nt: TGCAGTGCTACCGGACAGGAAAGTCAGCCCCAGCATTTT; CDR3aa: CSATGQESQPQHF
d_gene: NA; abundance: NA; j_gene: TRBJ2-2; v_gene: TRBV12-3/TRBV12-4; CDR3nt: TGTGCCAGCAGTTCTCGGGGCGACACCGGGGAGCTGTTTTTT; CDR3aa: CASSSRGDTGELFF
d_gene: TRBD1; abundance: NA; j_gene: TRBJ1-4; v_gene: TRBV4-1; CDR3nt: TGCGCCAGCAGCCATTCCGGGACAGGGTCCGGAAAACTGTTTTTT; CDR3aa: CASSHSGTGSGKLFF
d_gene: NA; abundance: NA; j_gene: TRBJ2-7; v_gene: TRBV5-1; CDR3nt: TGCGCCAGCAGCCCCTCCCCGGAGCAGCGGCAGTACTTC; CDR3aa: CASSPSPEQRQYF
d_gene: TRBD1; abundance: NA; j_gene: TRBJ1-4; v_gene: TRBV18; CDR3nt: TGTGCCAGCTCCCCAACCGGGACAGCAAATGAAAAACTGTTTTTT; CDR3aa: CASSPTGTANEKLFF
d_gene: NA; abundance: NA; j_gene: TRBJ2-3; v_gene: TRBV15; CDR3nt: TGTGCCACCAGCAGAGATCGCGGGCCAGATACGCAGTATTTT; CDR3aa: CATSRDRGPDTQYF
d_gene: TRBD1; abundance: NA; j_gene: TRBJ1-5; v_gene: TRBV6-5; CDR3nt: TGTGCCAGCAGTTACTCACAGGGGGCTATTCAGCCCCAGCATTTT; CDR3aa: CASSYSQGAIQPQHF
d_gene: TRBD1; abundance: few; j_gene: TRBJ1-5; v_gene: TRBV4-2; CDR3nt: TGTGCCAGCAGCCAAGATCGACAGGGGGCAGGTCAGCCCCAGCATTTT; CDR3aa: CASSQDRQGAGQPQHF
d_gene: TRBD1; abundance: many; j_gene: TRBJ2-7; v_gene: TRBV4-1; CDR3nt: TGCGCCAGCAGCCAAGGAGACAGGGGGTACCTCTCCTACGAGCAGTACTTC; CDR3aa: CASSQGDRGYLSYEQYF
d_gene: NA; abundance: few; j_gene: TRBJ1-3; v_gene: TRBV7-2; CDR3nt: TGTGCCAGCAGCTTAGTCGGGACACCTGGAAACACCATATATTTT; CDR3aa: CASSLVGTPGNTIYF
d_gene: NA; abundance: many; j_gene: TRBJ2-2; v_gene: TRBV12-3/TRBV12-4; CDR3nt: TGTGCCAGCAGTTTATCCCAGGGTCGGACCGGGGAGCTGTTTTTT; CDR3aa: CASSLSQGRTGELFF
d_gene: NA; abundance: NA; j_gene: TRBJ1-1; v_gene: TRBV5-1; CDR3nt: TGCGCCAGCAGTGCGGACACGAACACTGAAGCTTTCTTT; CDR3aa: CASSADTNTEAFF
d_gene: NA; abundance: NA; j_gene: TRBJ2-3; v_gene: TRBV6-5; CDR3nt: TGTGCCAGCAGTTACCCCTCGGAAAGGACAGGCACAGATACGCAGTATTTT; CDR3aa: CASSYPSERTGTDTQYF
d_gene: NA; abundance: few; j_gene: TRBJ2-5; v_gene: TRBV5-1; CDR3nt: TGCGCCAGCAGCTTGATTACTCAAGAGACCCAGTACTTC; CDR3aa: CASSLITQETQYF
d_gene: NA; abundance: few; j_gene: TRBJ1-3; v_gene: TRBV6-6; CDR3nt: TGTGCCAGCAGTAACGGAATTGCTGGAAACACCATATATTTT; CDR3aa: CASSNGIAGNTIYF
d_gene: NA; abundance: many; j_gene: TRBJ2-3; v_gene: TRBV7-3; CDR3nt: TGTGCCAGCAGCTTAGAAGGGGCAAATACGCAGTATTTT; CDR3aa: CASSLEGANTQYF
d_gene: TRBD1; abundance: NA; j_gene: TRBJ1-2; v_gene: TRBV4-2; CDR3nt: TGTGCCAGCAGCCAGGCGGACAGGGTGGAAGGCTACACCTTC; CDR3aa: CASSQADRVEGYTF
d_gene: NA; abundance: NA; j_gene: TRBJ2-6; v_gene: TRBV5-4; CDR3nt: TGTGCCAGCAGCTCGGGCTCTGGGGCCAACGTCCTGACTTTC; CDR3aa: CASSSGSGANVLTF
d_gene: TRBD1; abundance: few; j_gene: TRBJ2-2; v_gene: TRBV7-3; CDR3nt: TGTGCCAGCAGCTTAACCCTGGACAGGGTGAACACCGGGGAGCTGTTTTTT; CDR3aa: CASSLTLDRVNTGELFF
d_gene: TRBD2; abundance: NA; j_gene: TRBJ2-1; v_gene: TRBV12-3/TRBV12-4; CDR3nt: TGTGCCAGCAGTTTTAAAGGTGCTTTCGGACTAGCGGGGGAAATGGCCTACAATGAGCAGTTCTTC; CDR3aa: CASSFKGAFGLAGEMAYNEQFF
d_gene: NA; abundance: NA; j_gene: TRBJ2-3; v_gene: TRBV5-1; CDR3nt: TGCGCCAGCAGCTTTTCCGGGACGGCTAGCACAGATACGCAGTATTTT; CDR3aa: CASSFSGTASTDTQYF
d_gene: TRBD2; abundance: many; j_gene: TRBJ2-5; v_gene: TRBV12-3/TRBV12-4; CDR3nt: TGTGCCAGCAGCCGAGGACTAGCGGGGGTAGAGACCCAGTACTTC; CDR3aa: CASSRGLAGVETQYF
d_gene: NA; abundance: few; j_gene: TRBJ1-2; v_gene: TRBV18; CDR3nt: TGTGCCAGCTCACCAGACGGGAACTATGGCTACACCTTC; CDR3aa: CASSPDGNYGYTF
d_gene: NA; abundance: few; j_gene: TRBJ2-1; v_gene: TRBV7-2; CDR3nt: TGTGCCAGCAGCGTAGGATCCACCGTCTACAATGAGCAGTTCTTC; CDR3aa: CASSVGSTVYNEQFF